Many counts were recorded for the clone carrying this T cell receptor (beta chain). What it binds is not known. The read halts 3 residues ahead of the CDR3 end, with the missing end drawn from the germline J gene. CVID and control samples used equivalent genomic DNA input. TCRdb's table, derived via immunoSEQ multiplex PCR, lists solely in-frame clones and lacks some. The sample has 60,000 to 75,000 clones, none seen only once; the top ten hold 1.5% to 2%. The germline V gene encodes CDR1 SGHTS and CDR2 YDEGEE. There are 15 residues in the CDR3. Trimming pared 0 bases from V and 3 bases from J, leaving 10 bases between. Each donor provided roughly 4.5 to 8.5 ml of heparinized whole blood. The sample originates from a study of T cell clonality in common variable immunodeficiency. Study-level points and caveats: CVID subjects shared fewer TCRbeta clones than healthy controls did.

The specimen was peripheral blood mononuclear cells. The J gene is TRBJ1-5, the V gene TRBV5-8; D not resolved. The clonotype originates from a person between 18 and 69 years old in good health. The CDR3 sequence: CASSLDVRLNQPQHF. Incomplete CDR3 DNA: TGTGCCAGCAGCTTGGACGTCCGACTCAATCAGCCC. Filled out from reference TRBV5-8 and TRBJ1-5, the complete variable domain reads EAGVTQSPTHLIKTRGQQATLRCSPISGHTSVYWYQQALGLGLQFLLWYDEGEERNRGNFPPRFSGRQFPNYSSELNVNALELEDSALYLCASSLDVRLNQPQHFGDGTRLSIL.